The 20 T cell receptor beta chains below all came from one sample that was sequenced in a study of cytomegalovirus exposure and HLA in healthy donors. Researchers ran the PCR with 60 Vbeta and 13 Jbeta primers. Method: immunoSEQ multiplex PCR; TCRdb's copy keeps in-frame clones and lacks some. The table shows tens of thousands of clones, with roughly 80% occurring only once. Material: PBMCs. The receptors originated from a male donor in good health and CMV-seronegative.

The CDR3 DNA reads TGTGCCAGCAGCTTGGGCAGTTTCTACAATGAGCAGTTCTTC. This translates into CASSLGSFYNEQFF. The J gene is TRBJ2-1, the V gene TRBV5-6; no reliable D call. CDR3 length equals 14 residues. CDR1 and CDR2 from the germline V gene are SGHDT and YYEEEE. V lost 0 bases to trimming and J lost 3 bases, with 7 bases between them.

This chain connects TRBV4-2 to TRBJ2-2; 11 bases are shared with TRBD2. Germline CDR1 LGHNA, CDR2 YNFKEQ. Unmatched junction bases numbered 0, after V lost 0 bases and J lost 6 bases. The CDR3 spans 15 residues. CDR3 sequence reads: CASSQDSGGAGELFF. Written as DNA, the CDR3 is TGTGCCAGCAGCCAAGATAGCGGGGGGGCCGGGGAGCTGTTTTTT.

This clone was counted only a few times. The chain employs TRBV5-1 and TRBJ1-5; TRBD1 aligns across 7 bases. Germline trimming cut 0 bases from V and 6 bases from J; bases unmatched to any gene: 12. The germline V gene encodes CDR1 SGHRS and CDR2 YFSETQ. This CDR3 is built from 17 residues. The CDR3 coding sequence is TGCGCCAGCAGCTTGGGGGAGTCGACAGGGCTGGGTCAGCCCCAGCATTTT. The encoded protein is CASSLGESTGLGQPQHF.

This clone occurred a few times. The genes are TRBV5-4 and TRBJ1-1; 7 bases align to TRBD1. The CDR3 length is 14 residues. The germline CDR1 and CDR2 sequences are SGHNT and YYREEE (reference sequence). J was trimmed by 3 bases and V by 3 bases; bases with no gene match: 5. The DNA for the CDR3 is TGTGCCAGCAGCTACAGGGGTGTAGACACTGAAGCTTTCTTT. This translates into CASSYRGVDTEAFF.

The V and J genes are TRBV6-1 and TRBJ2-1; D is undetermined. Germline V CDR1 and CDR2: MNHNS, SASEGT. Trimming stripped 3 bases from V and 6 bases from J, with 15 bases between. The CDR3 covers 15 residues. The CDR3 DNA reads as TGTGCCAGCAGTGACCCGGTTCGCGCCGCCAATGAGCAGTTCTTC. This encodes CASSDPVRAANEQFF.

V and J are TRBV9 and TRBJ2-3; TRBD1 matches 7 bases. The junction had 1 base not matched to a gene; V was cut back by 0 bases and J by 0 bases. The CDR3 sequence is 15 residues long. Germline CDR1 and CDR2: SGDLS and YYNGEE. CDR3 amino acids: CASSVGQGSTDTQYF. CDR3 coding DNA: TGTGCCAGCAGCGTAGGACAGGGTAGCACAGATACGCAGTATTTT. The whole variable domain, remainder taken from reference TRBV9 and TRBJ2-3, is DSGVTQTPKHLITATGQRVTLRCSPRSGDLSVYWYQQSLDQGLQFLIQYYNGEERAKGNILERFSAQQFPDLHSELNLSSLELGDSALYFCASSVGQGSTDTQYFGPGTRLTVL.

V usage is TRBV29-1 and J usage is TRBJ1-6; TRBD1 agrees at 9 bases. Germline CDR1 SQVTM, CDR2 ANQGSEA. J gave up 5 bases and V 5 bases, and 1 base lay outside the gene matches. The CDR3 covers 13 residues. In DNA form, the CDR3 reads TGCAGCGTTCGACAGGGGGATAATTCACCCCTCCACTTT. Encoded protein: CSVRQGDNSPLHF.

The chain combines TRBV6-6 with TRBJ2-7; the match to TRBD1 covers 7 bases. This CDR3 has 16 residues. The germline CDR1 and CDR2 sequences are MNHNY and SVGAGI (reference sequence). With 0 bases clipped from V and 2 bases from J, the junction kept 7 bases outside the gene matches. CDR3 sequence (DNA): TGTGCCAGCAGTTACTCGTACGGACAGGTGACCTACGAGCAGTACTTC. Its translation is CASSYSYGQVTYEQYF.

This sequence joins TRBV6-1 and TRBJ1-2, with D possibly matching TRBD1 (5 bases). V dropped 0 bases and J dropped 7 bases, with 15 bases sitting between them. The CDR3 is 15 residues long. Per the germline V gene, CDR1 is MNHNS and CDR2 is SASEGT. CDR3 in amino acids: CASSEAIRGSGGYTF. The CDR3 region has the DNA TGTGCCAGCAGTGAAGCCATACGGGGGTCGGGTGGCTACACCTTC.

The chain joins TRBV5-4 to TRBJ1-1; D not certain. V dropped 4 bases and J dropped 4 bases, with 17 bases sitting between them. This CDR3 is built from 15 residues. The germline V gene encodes CDR1 SGHNT and CDR2 YYREEE (reference sequence). This chain's CDR3 is CASSPTGSRATEAFF. CDR3 nucleotides: TGTGCCAGCAGCCCCACTGGGAGTCGGGCCACTGAAGCTTTCTTT.

The rearrangement joins TRBV14 to TRBJ2-7; D is perhaps TRBD1 (6 bases). The CDR3 consists of 14 residues. The germline gives CDR1 SGHDN, CDR2 FVKESK. The V end lost 5 bases, the J end lost 3 bases, and 14 bases lay between the germline ends. CDR3 sequence reads: CASSKLDRIYEQYF. The CDR3 nucleotides read TGTGCCAGCAGCAAGCTAGACAGGATCTACGAGCAGTACTTC.

The chain is built from TRBV7-2 and TRBJ1-1; D is possibly TRBD1 (5 bases). The germline gives CDR1 SGHTA, CDR2 FQGNSA. The CDR3 length is 15 residues. Trimming stripped 4 bases from V and 5 bases from J, with 17 bases between. CDR3 nucleotides: TGTGCCAGCAGCTCGAGGGGAGGGTGGGGGACTGAAGCTTTCTTT. This sequence encodes CASSSRGGWGTEAFF.

J is TRBJ2-1 and V is TRBV4-1; TRBD2 aligns across 13 bases. This CDR3 region has 18 residues. J gave up 5 bases and V 0 bases, and 7 bases lay outside the gene matches. CDR1 is MGHRA, CDR2 YSYEKL, per germline. CDR3 sequence: CASSQDKLAGGLNNEQFF. For the CDR3, the DNA is TGCGCCAGCAGCCAAGATAAACTAGCGGGGGGGCTAAACAATGAGCAGTTCTTC.

CDR3 residues: CASSQDWGGRDGYTF. CDR3 sequence (DNA): TGCGCCAGCAGCCAAGATTGGGGGGGAAGAGATGGCTACACCTTC. The chain couples TRBV4-3 to TRBJ1-2, with D maybe TRBD1 (5 bases). Germline V lookup: CDR1 LGHNA, CDR2 YSLEER. CDR3 length: 15 amino acids. The ends were cut back, 0 bases at V and 6 bases at J, with 14 bases in the middle.

This rearrangement joins TRBV19 to TRBJ2-7, with 7 bases aligning to TRBD1. The ends lost 1 base at V and 1 base at J; junction bases unmatched: 4. Per germline, CDR1 LNHDA and CDR2 SQIVND (reference sequence). The CDR3 is made up of 15 amino acids. The chain's CDR3 is CASSIADRASYEQYF. DNA of the CDR3: TGTGCCAGTAGTATAGCCGACAGGGCGTCCTACGAGCAGTACTTC.

The chain joins TRBV5-1 to TRBJ1-1, with TRBD1 matching 10 bases. Germline CDR1 reads SGHRS; CDR2 reads YFSETQ. This CDR3 has 14 residues. V trimming: 2 bases; J trimming: 4 bases; junction bases outside the gene matches: 2. DNA of the CDR3: TGCGCCAGCAGCTTTGGGACAGGGGCCACTGAAGCTTTCTTT. Encoded protein: CASSFGTGATEAFF.

CDR3 nucleotides: TGTGCCAGCAGCTTACAGGCCCCGTCCTACGAGCAGTACTTC. Protein: CASSLQAPSYEQYF. The chain links TRBV7-9 to TRBJ2-7; D remains unclear. This CDR3 has 14 residues. Trimming took 2 bases from V and 1 from J, leaving 9 bases between them. Germline V gene sequence: CDR1 SEHNR, CDR2 FQNEAQ (reference sequence).

The CDR3 sequence: CATRTSGTSYEQYF. The CDR3 nucleotides are TGTGCCACCAGGACTAGCGGGACCTCCTACGAGCAGTACTTC. J is TRBJ2-7 and V is TRBV27; 12 bases fit TRBD2. Germline CDR1 MNHEY, CDR2 SMNVEV (reference sequence). Trimming took 10 bases from V and 0 from J; bases not matched to a gene: 4. CDR3 length equals 14 residues.

This chain uses TRBV6-5 with TRBJ2-5; 8 bases map to TRBD2. Germline V CDR1 and CDR2: MNHEY, SVGAGI. The CDR3 sequence is 15 residues long. J lost 4 bases, V lost 6 bases, and 10 bases had no gene match. DNA for the CDR3: TGTGCCAGCAGCCCCGGGGGGGGGCCAGCAGAGACCCAGTACTTC. It specifies CASSPGGGPAETQYF.

This chain uses TRBV15 with TRBJ1-1; unclear D gene. Germline V gene data show CDR1 as LNHNV and CDR2 as YYDKDF (reference sequence). The CDR3 runs to 15 residues. V gave up 0 bases and J gave up 2 bases, with 10 bases separating them. CDR3 sequence (DNA): TGTGCCACCAGCAGAGATCGCGGAGCCAACACTGAAGCTTTCTTT. It specifies CATSRDRGANTEAFF.